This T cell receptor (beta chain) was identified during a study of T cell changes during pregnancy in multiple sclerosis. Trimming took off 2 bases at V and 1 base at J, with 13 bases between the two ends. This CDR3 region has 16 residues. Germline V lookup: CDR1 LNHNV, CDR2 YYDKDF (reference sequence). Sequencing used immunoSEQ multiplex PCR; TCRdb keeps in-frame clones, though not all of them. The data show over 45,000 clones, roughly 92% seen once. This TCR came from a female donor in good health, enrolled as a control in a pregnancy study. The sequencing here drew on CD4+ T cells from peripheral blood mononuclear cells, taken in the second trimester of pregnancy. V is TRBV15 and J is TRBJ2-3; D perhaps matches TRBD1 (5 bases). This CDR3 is CATSRNNIGGTDTQYF. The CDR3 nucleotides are TGTGCCACCAGCAGAAATAATATAGGGGGCACAGATACGCAGTATTTT. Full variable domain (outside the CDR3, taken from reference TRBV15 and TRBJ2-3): DAMVIQNPRYQVTQFGKPVTLSCSQTLNHNVMYWYQQKSSQAPKLLFHYYDKDFNNEADTPDNFQSRRPNTSFCFLDIRSPGLGDTAMYLCATSRNNIGGTDTQYFGPGTRLTVL.